Following are 14 T cell receptor beta chains from one sample sequenced in a study of identical twins. TCRdb independently ran MiXCR on the 5' RACE reads; one entry per CDR3 protein. This table has roughly 250,000 distinct CDR3 sequences, about 14% appearing once. The sample comprised memory (CD45RO+) T cells sorted from blood. The receptors derive from a woman between 18 and 29 years old in good health.

With respect to this clonotype: At one boundary the junction diverges from the germline segment, which might be a read error. V and J are TRBV7-6 and TRBJ2-7, with D tentatively TRBD1 (5 bases). Germline V gene sequence: CDR1 SGHVS, CDR2 FNYEAQ. The CDR3 loop spans 12 amino acids. CDR3 sequence reads: CASSLGRGYEHF. CDR3 coding DNA: TGTGCCAGCAGCTTGGGTAGGGGTTACGAGCACTTC.

This clonotype has at least ten counts. The rearrangement uses TRBV7-9 and TRBJ1-1; D is ambiguous. The CDR3 spans 14 residues. The V and J ends lost 2 bases and 1 base respectively, with 8 bases between them. From germline, CDR1 is SEHNR and CDR2 FQNEAQ (reference sequence). DNA of the CDR3: TGTGCCAGCAGCTTATACGGTGAGAACACTGAAGCTTTCTTT. Amino acids: CASSLYGENTEAFF.

This clonotype was seen repeatedly, ten times or more. The chain combines TRBV20-1 with TRBJ2-7, with a weak D call TRBD2 (5 bases). Germline lookup yields CDR1 DFQATT and CDR2 SNEGSKA (reference sequence). CDR3 length: 15 residues. V lost 6 bases, J lost 0 bases, and 18 bases lay in between. CDR3 region: CSALVEPGSSYEQYF. CDR3 nucleotides: TGCAGTGCCTTGGTTGAGCCGGGAAGCTCCTACGAGCAGTACTTC.

This clonotype appeared a few times. The J gene is TRBJ2-1, the V gene TRBV29-1; 8 bases line up with TRBD2. The germline CDR1 and CDR2 sequences are SQVTM and ANQGSEA. The trim removed 7 bases at V and 2 bases at J, leaving 7 bases unmatched. CDR3 length: 14 amino acids. In DNA, the CDR3 is TGCAGCGGGGGAGCGGGAGCCCCCTACAATGAGCAGTTCTTC. Translation gives CSGGAGAPYNEQFF.

V and J are TRBV20-1 and TRBJ2-3, with D possibly TRBD2 on 5 matching bases. Germline CDR1 reads DFQATT; CDR2 reads SNEGSKA (reference sequence). The V end lost 4 bases, the J end lost 2 bases, and 10 bases lay between the germline ends. The CDR3 has 13 amino acids. The CDR3 reads CSATRVYTDTQYF. The DNA of the CDR3 is TGCAGTGCTACGAGGGTATACACAGATACGCAGTATTTT.

This clonotype appeared a few times. The chain joins TRBV5-1 to TRBJ2-7, with a possible D match to TRBD2 (6 bases). Trimming cost V 0 bases and J 1 base, with 14 bases left between them. Germline CDR1 is SGHRS and CDR2 is YFSETQ. The CDR3 is 16 residues long. The CDR3 DNA reads as TGCGCCAGCAGCTTGGGTAGCGGAACCTTTTCCTACGAGCAGTACTTC. This sequence encodes CASSLGSGTFSYEQYF.

The CDR3 coding sequence is TGTGCCAGCAGCACCAGTAGCGGGGGGGCTAGTGAGCAGTTCTTC. It translates to CASSTSSGGASEQFF. The chain recombines TRBV7-2 with TRBJ2-1; 11 bases map to TRBD2. The germline gives CDR1 SGHTA, CDR2 FQGNSA. The CDR3 extends over 15 amino acids. J gave up 9 bases and V 5 bases, and 9 bases lay outside the gene matches.

This chain joins TRBV4-3 and TRBJ2-1, with TRBD1 matching over 10 bases. V lost 8 bases and J lost 6; bases outside the gene matches: 7. The length of the CDR3 is 14 residues. Looked up from germline, CDR1 is LGHNA and CDR2 is YSLEER. The CDR3 sequence is CASRRGQGGNEQFF. DNA for the CDR3: TGCGCCAGCCGGAGAGGACAGGGGGGCAATGAGCAGTTCTTC.

Ten or more counts support this clonotype. The chain employs TRBV4-3 and TRBJ2-2; D might be TRBD1 or TRBD2, each matching 5 bases. Germline V gene sequence: CDR1 LGHNA, CDR2 YSLEER. The CDR3 totals 15 residues. V gave up 0 bases and J gave up 3 bases, with 8 bases separating them. CDR3 residues: CASSQDLGDTGELFF. CDR3 in DNA: TGCGCCAGCAGCCAAGATCTGGGGGACACCGGGGAGCTGTTTTTT.

This clonotype was found many times. The rearrangement links TRBV7-2 to TRBJ2-1; TRBD2 matches at 9 bases. The V gene end was trimmed by 1 base and the J gene end by 5 bases; junction bases not matched to a gene: 6. CDR1 and CDR2 from the germline V gene are SGHTA and FQGNSA. The CDR3 runs 16 residues. The CDR3 loop is CASSLVGLAGNNEQFF. The CDR3, as DNA: TGTGCCAGCAGCTTAGTGGGGCTAGCGGGGAACAATGAGCAGTTCTTC.

The CDR3 sequence: CASSLVPGLYYEQYF. The CDR3 region has the DNA TGTGCCAGCAGTTTGGTACCGGGACTGTACTACGAGCAGTACTTC. The rearrangement joins TRBV6-5 to TRBJ2-7; D is possibly TRBD2 (6 bases). CDR1 MNHEY and CDR2 SVGAGI come from the germline V gene. V shed 4 bases and J shed 3 bases, with 16 bases lying between them. This CDR3 contains 15 residues.

The sample holds many counts of this clonotype. The rearrangement joins TRBV29-1 to TRBJ2-2; 9 nucleotides agree with TRBD1. This CDR3 comprises 14 residues. The ends lost 4 bases at V and 6 bases at J; junction bases unmatched: 6. Per the germline V gene, CDR1 is SQVTM and CDR2 is ANQGSEA. The CDR3 is CSVGQGGYSGELFF. DNA of the CDR3: TGCAGCGTTGGACAGGGGGGGTATTCCGGGGAGCTGTTTTTT.

The chain has TRBV6-5 and TRBJ2-1; maybe TRBD1 (6 bases). With 0 bases removed from V and 3 bases from J, the gap between germline ends came to 9 bases. This CDR3 comprises 15 residues. The V gene's germline CDR1 is MNHEY and CDR2 SVGAGI. CDR3 DNA sequence: TGTGCCAGCAGTTACTCCTGGACAGACTACAATGAGCAGTTCTTC. Residues: CASSYSWTDYNEQFF.

This clonotype was recorded a few times. The chain joins TRBV20-1 to TRBJ2-5; the D call may be TRBD1 or TRBD2 (6 bases each). Germline CDR1 is DFQATT and CDR2 is SNEGSKA (reference sequence). The CDR3 consists of 14 residues. Between the trimmed V and J ends, which lost 4 bases and 5 bases, there was a span of 17 bases. As DNA, the CDR3 is TGCAGTGCTAACCTACCCCGGGGGCAGGAGACCCAGTACTTC. It yields the protein CSANLPRGQETQYF.